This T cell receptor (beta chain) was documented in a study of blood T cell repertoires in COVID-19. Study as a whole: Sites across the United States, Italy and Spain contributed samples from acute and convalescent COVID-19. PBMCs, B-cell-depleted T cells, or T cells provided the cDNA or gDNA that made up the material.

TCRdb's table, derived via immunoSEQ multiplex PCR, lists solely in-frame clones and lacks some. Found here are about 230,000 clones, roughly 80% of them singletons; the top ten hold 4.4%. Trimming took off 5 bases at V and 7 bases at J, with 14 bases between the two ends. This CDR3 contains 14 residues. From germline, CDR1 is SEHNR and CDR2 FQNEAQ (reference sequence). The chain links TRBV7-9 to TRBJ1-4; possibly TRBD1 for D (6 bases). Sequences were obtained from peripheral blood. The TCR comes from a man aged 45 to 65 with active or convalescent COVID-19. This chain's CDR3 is CASSADRMFEKLFF. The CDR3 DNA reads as TGTGCCAGCAGCGCTGACAGGATGTTTGAAAAACTGTTTTTT.